This entry concerns a single T cell receptor beta chain. Clones were read by immunoSEQ multiplex PCR, and TCRdb kept only the in-frame ones, dropping some. The sample consists of nearly 70,000 clones, approximately 89% of them appearing once. There are 16 residues in the CDR3. From germline, CDR1 is SNHLY and CDR2 FYNNEI. Trimming removed 5 bases from V and 0 bases from J, with 15 bases in between. The sample comes from a study of blood T cell repertoires in COVID-19. The genes are TRBV2 and TRBJ2-3; TRBD1 is a possible D gene (6 bases). The sample taken for sequencing was peripheral blood. The TCR comes from a woman between 65 and 79 years old with acute or convalescent COVID-19. CDR3 sequence: CASSIGRGPSTDTQYF. The CDR3 DNA follows: TGTGCCAGCAGTATTGGCAGGGGCCCTAGCACAGATACGCAGTATTTT.